The 27 T cell receptor beta chains presented below share a single source sample, sequenced in a study of T cell changes during pregnancy in multiple sclerosis. Produced via immunoSEQ multiplex PCR; TCRdb's table is partial and in-frame only. Of 35,000 to 40,000 clones in the sample, roughly 90% were seen once. The source material was peripheral blood, sampled in the third trimester of pregnancy. These receptors were taken from a female donor in good health, enrolled as a control in a pregnancy study.

The chain has TRBV9 and TRBJ2-3, with 7 bases fitting TRBD1. The V gene end was trimmed by 4 bases and the J gene end by 4 bases; junction bases not matched to a gene: 9. Germline V gene sequence: CDR1 SGDLS, CDR2 YYNGEE. The CDR3 sequence is 15 residues long. This CDR3 is CASSPRGTVSDTQYF. The CDR3 DNA sequence: TGTGCCAGCAGCCCCAGAGGGACAGTATCAGATACGCAGTATTTT.

This rearrangement joins TRBV10-3 to TRBJ2-7; 9 bases align to TRBD1. The CDR3 loop spans 15 amino acids. V shed 3 bases and J 5 bases; nucleotides not matched to a gene: 8. Germline CDR1 reads ENHRY; CDR2 reads SYGVKD. As DNA, the CDR3 is TGTGCCATCAGTGACACCGGGACAGGGATGAACGAGCAGTACTTC. This codes for CAISDTGTGMNEQYF.

This chain uses TRBV19 with TRBJ2-7; TRBD1 aligns across 10 bases. The CDR3 has 14 amino acids. The germline gives CDR1 LNHDA, CDR2 SQIVND (reference sequence). The junction had 3 bases not matched to a gene; V was cut back by 3 bases and J by 4 bases. In nucleotides, the CDR3 is TGTGCCAGTAGTATCCGGACAGGGGGGTACGAGCAGTACTTC. Translated: CASSIRTGGYEQYF.

This clone was seen a single time. The chain combines TRBV25-1 with TRBJ1-1; 7 positions match TRBD1. The V segment lost 8 bases and the J segment 4 bases; nucleotides outside the gene matches: 13. The CDR3 loop spans 15 amino acids. The germline V gene encodes CDR1 MGHDK and CDR2 SYGVNS. The CDR3 protein is CASWGLKQGSTEAFF. The CDR3 DNA is TGTGCCAGCTGGGGACTGAAACAGGGGAGCACTGAAGCTTTCTTT.

In this sample, this clone turned up a few times. The chain is built from TRBV11-2 and TRBJ2-7; 7 bases map to TRBD1. The CDR3 sequence is 16 residues long. V trimming: 2 bases; J trimming: 5 bases; junction bases outside the gene matches: 12. Germline lookup yields CDR1 SGHAT and CDR2 FQNNGV. The CDR3 DNA reads as TGTGCCAGCAGCTTATCACTGCAGGGGGTTCAGAACGAGCAGTACTTC. Its translation: CASSLSLQGVQNEQYF.

This clone was detected ten times or more. This chain links TRBV4-1 with TRBJ2-7, with D perhaps TRBD2 (6 bases). V lost 6 bases and J 1 base, leaving 10 bases between the germline ends. The CDR3 consists of 13 residues. Per germline, CDR1 MGHRA and CDR2 YSYEKL. The CDR3 DNA reads TGCGCCAGCAGTCGCGGGACGTCCTACGAGCAGTACTTC. It encodes CASSRGTSYEQYF.

V is TRBV5-1 and J is TRBJ1-3; a weak D match, TRBD1 (6 bases). The CDR3 loop spans 20 amino acids. Germline assignment: CDR1 SGHRS and CDR2 YFSETQ. The germline V and J ends were trimmed by 0 bases and 0 bases, with 22 bases remaining between them. CDR3 sequence reads: CASSLVSPGVVETSGNTIYF. DNA of the CDR3: TGCGCCAGCAGCTTGGTATCTCCAGGGGTGGTAGAGACCTCTGGAAACACCATATATTTT. The entire variable domain, with the rest obtained from reference TRBV5-1 and TRBJ1-3, is as follows: KAGVTQTPRYLIKTRGQQVTLSCSPISGHRSVSWYQQTPGQGLQFLFEYFSETQRNKGNFPGRFSGRQFSNSRSEMNVSTLELGDSALYLCASSLVSPGVVETSGNTIYFGEGSWLTVV.

The V call is TRBV9, the J call TRBJ2-1; 8 bases match TRBD2. CDR1 and CDR2 from the germline V gene are SGDLS and YYNGEE. The ends lost 3 bases at V and 2 bases at J; junction bases unmatched: 13. This CDR3 is built from 18 residues. The CDR3 nucleotides read TGTGCCAGCAGCGCCCGATTGAGTGAAGCGGGGGCCTACAATGAGCAGTTCTTC. Residues: CASSARLSEAGAYNEQFF.

The CDR3 is CASRSGGTVNQPQHF. The CDR3 nucleotides read TGTGCCAGCAGATCAGGCGGGACAGTCAATCAGCCCCAGCATTTT. This chain connects TRBV27 to TRBJ1-5, with 7 bases identical to TRBD1. Germline values: CDR1 MNHEY, CDR2 SMNVEV (reference sequence). The CDR3 runs to 15 residues. V shed 6 bases, J shed 3 bases, and the junction held 8 bases outside the gene matches.

The chain is built from TRBV19 and TRBJ1-6, with unresolved D. CDR1 LNHDA and CDR2 SQIVND come from the germline V gene (reference sequence). The CDR3 is 12 amino acids. Trimming stripped 3 bases from V and 8 bases from J, with 5 bases between. CDR3 sequence (DNA): TGTGCCAGTAGTATTTTAGATTCACCCCTCCACTTT. Its protein product is CASSILDSPLHF.

The rearrangement joins TRBV11-1 to TRBJ1-4, with D possibly TRBD1 on 6 matching bases. The CDR3 spans 14 residues. Germline CDR1 reads SGHAT; CDR2 reads FQDESV (reference sequence). V was trimmed by 5 bases and J by 1 base, leaving 8 bases between them. CDR3 loop: CASSLQGTNEKLFF. The CDR3 DNA reads as TGTGCCAGCAGCCTACAGGGAACTAATGAAAAACTGTTTTTT.

This clone showed up just a few times. The gene calls are TRBV6-4 and TRBJ1-5, with D uncertain. Trimming pared 0 bases from V and 6 bases from J, leaving 6 bases between. Germline values: CDR1 MRHNA, CDR2 SNTAGT. This CDR3 has 13 amino acids. The CDR3 protein is CASSDSIGQPQHF. CDR3 sequence (DNA): TGTGCCAGCAGTGACTCGATCGGTCAGCCCCAGCATTTT.

The rearrangement joins TRBV7-2 to TRBJ2-2, with TRBD2 matching 10 bases. The CDR3 covers 15 residues. The V gene end was trimmed by 4 bases and the J gene end by 7 bases; junction bases not matched to a gene: 6. CDR1 is SGHTA, CDR2 FQGNSA, per germline. The CDR3 sequence is CASSWTSGRDGELFF. The CDR3 DNA sequence: TGTGCCAGCAGCTGGACTAGCGGCCGGGACGGGGAGCTGTTTTTT.

This chain connects TRBV7-9 to TRBJ1-5; weak D call: TRBD1 (5 bases). Germline CDR1 SEHNR, CDR2 FQNEAQ (reference sequence). There are 13 residues in the CDR3. The V and J ends lost 5 bases and 4 bases respectively, with 9 bases between them. CDR3 bases: TGTGCCAGCAGCGACAGCGGGAATCAGCCCCAGCATTTT. Translating it yields CASSDSGNQPQHF.

Comments on this clone: One end of the junction varies from germline; a read error may be responsible. The chain is built from TRBV7-7 and TRBJ2-3, with D possibly being TRBD2 (5 bases). CDR3 length equals 13 residues. Germline values: CDR1 SSHAT, CDR2 FNYEAQ (reference sequence). CDR3 protein: CASSRLRADTQYF. The CDR3 region has the DNA TGTGCTAGCAGCCGACTGAGGGCAGATACGCAGTATTTT.

CDR3 sequence reads: CASSVVPGLETQYF. The CDR3 DNA follows: TGTGCCAGCAGCGTAGTGCCAGGGTTGGAGACCCAGTACTTC. V gene TRBV9 combines with J gene TRBJ2-5; weak D call: TRBD1 (5 bases). Trimming took 0 bases from V and 5 from J, leaving 11 bases between them. Germline CDR1 and CDR2: SGDLS and YYNGEE. The CDR3 covers 14 residues.

The chain uses TRBV5-1 and TRBJ2-1; 11 nucleotides align to TRBD2. V trimming: 1 base; J trimming: 0 bases; junction bases outside the gene matches: 6. The CDR3 covers 18 residues. Germline CDR1 is SGHRS and CDR2 is YFSETQ. In DNA form, the CDR3 reads TGCGCCAGCAGCTTGCTAGCGGGAGGCCAAAGCTCCTACAATGAGCAGTTCTTC. It specifies CASSLLAGGQSSYNEQFF. Based on the CDR3 plus reference TRBV5-1 and TRBJ2-1, the full variable domain is KAGVTQTPRYLIKTRGQQVTLSCSPISGHRSVSWYQQTPGQGLQFLFEYFSETQRNKGNFPGRFSGRQFSNSRSEMNVSTLELGDSALYLCASSLLAGGQSSYNEQFFGPGTRLTVL.

The chain links TRBV7-6 to TRBJ2-5; 11 bases line up with TRBD1. V trimming: 0 bases; J trimming: 3 bases; junction bases outside the gene matches: 3. This CDR3 region has 16 residues. The V gene's germline CDR1 is SGHVS and CDR2 FNYEAQ. The CDR3 sequence is CASSLAGDRGEETQYF. The CDR3 DNA reads as TGTGCCAGCAGCTTAGCGGGGGACAGGGGGGAAGAGACCCAGTACTTC.

The rearrangement joins TRBV27 to TRBJ2-7; 8 bases map to TRBD1. The CDR3 is made up of 15 amino acids. The trim removed 4 bases at V and 5 bases at J, leaving 10 bases unmatched. Germline CDR1 and CDR2: MNHEY and SMNVEV (reference sequence). CDR3 amino acids: CASSYRGKGLDEQYF. The CDR3 nucleotides are TGTGCCAGCAGTTACAGGGGGAAGGGATTGGACGAGCAGTACTTC.

The chain has TRBV27 and TRBJ2-7, with 7 bases identical to TRBD2. There are 14 residues in the CDR3. Unmatched junction bases numbered 8, after V lost 3 bases and J lost 6 bases. CDR1 is MNHEY, CDR2 SMNVEV, per germline (reference sequence). The CDR3 DNA is TGTGCCAGCAGTTTTCGGCAGGGAGGGGTCGAGCAGTACTTC. Translating gives CASSFRQGGVEQYF.

The chain couples TRBV9 to TRBJ1-1; 7 nucleotides align to TRBD1. The CDR3 runs to 13 residues. J gave up 5 bases and V 3 bases, and 4 bases lay outside the gene matches. Germline CDR1 is SGDLS and CDR2 is YYNGEE. CDR3: CASSARQGTEAFF. Written as DNA, the CDR3 is TGTGCCAGCAGCGCAAGACAGGGAACTGAAGCTTTCTTT.

This chain joins TRBV7-2 and TRBJ2-4; 8 bases align to TRBD1. The germline gives CDR1 SGHTA, CDR2 FQGNSA. This CDR3 region has 14 residues. Trimming at V came to 5 bases and at J to 7 bases, leaving 7 bases not matched to a gene. The CDR3 DNA is TGTGCCAGCAGCCCGGACAGGGATCGGAACATTCAGTACTTC. It codes for CASSPDRDRNIQYF.

The V call is TRBV18, the J call TRBJ2-1; the match to TRBD1 covers 9 bases. This CDR3 spans 16 amino acids. V gave up 3 bases and J gave up 2 bases; unmatched junction bases: 5. CDR1 is KGHSH and CDR2 is LQKENI in the germline V gene. The CDR3 spells CASSPGTGSTYNEQFF. CDR3 bases: TGTGCCAGCTCACCCGGGACAGGGTCTACCTACAATGAGCAGTTCTTC.

The V gene is TRBV9, the J gene TRBJ2-2, with 9 bases lining up with TRBD2. V dropped 1 base and J dropped 5; count of bases not matched to a gene: 9. This CDR3 comprises 17 residues. Germline-derived CDR1 and CDR2 are SGDLS and YYNGEE. As DNA, the CDR3 is TGTGCCAGCAGCGTATGGGCTAGCGGGGATACAACCGGGGAGCTGTTTTTT. Protein product: CASSVWASGDTTGELFF.

This clone was recorded only once. The CDR3 spells CASSRKTGPDGYTF. CDR3 nucleotide sequence: TGTGCCAGCAGCCGGAAGACAGGCCCTGATGGCTACACCTTC. This chain links TRBV5-4 with TRBJ1-2, with D perhaps matching TRBD1 (6 bases). The germline CDR1 and CDR2 sequences are SGHNT and YYREEE (reference sequence). The CDR3 has 14 amino acids. The V end was cut by 4 bases, the J end by 6 bases, with 16 bases between.

V gene TRBV7-3 combines with J gene TRBJ2-1; 9 bases map to TRBD2. The V segment lost 5 bases and the J segment 4 bases; nucleotides outside the gene matches: 15. Germline V lookup: CDR1 SGHTA, CDR2 FQGTGA. This CDR3 has 18 amino acids. Here the CDR3 DNA reads TGTGCCAGCAGCCCGGCCGGCGGGGGGGGGTTCGGTTACAATGAGCAGTTCTTC. Translated: CASSPAGGGGFGYNEQFF.

The V call is TRBV28, the J call TRBJ2-7; D gene unclear. Germline V gene sequence: CDR1 MDHEN, CDR2 SYDVKM. The V end was cut by 8 bases, the J end by 6 bases, with 14 bases between. CDR3 length: 12 amino acids. The DNA for the CDR3 is TGTGCCAGCGGCCTAGTGCTGCGCGAGCAGTACTTC. Its protein is CASGLVLREQYF. The full variable domain, rest sourced from reference TRBV28 and TRBJ2-7, is DVKVTQSSRYLVKRTGEKVFLECVQDMDHENMFWYRQDPGLGLRLIYFSYDVKMKEKGDIPEGYSVSREKKERFSLILESASTNQTSMYLCASGLVLREQYFGPGTRLTVT.